This T cell receptor (beta chain) came from a study of identical twins. Findings of the study overall: The authors drew conclusions from cross-sectional statistical analysis rather than following the same donors. Insertions were reduced in abundant cord blood beta clonotypes but not in memory repertoires.

After template switching added a universal primer site, the resulting cDNA carried unique molecular identifiers. MiXCR, run by TCRdb on the 5' RACE reads, gives a single entry per CDR3 protein. In the table there are hundreds of thousands of distinct CDR3 sequences, 15% to 20% of which are singletons. The CDR3 has 14 residues. The junction had 10 bases not matched to a gene; V was cut back by 8 bases and J by 6 bases. Germline V lookup: CDR1 SGHDT, CDR2 YYEEEE. A word on this clonotype: Its antigen remains unknown.

Another study also made use of these data, one on T cells expressing NK-cell markers. That source adds: The CD3+CD56-NKG2C+ fraction of a handful of donors was also led by these clonotypes.

The sequenced sample was PBMCs. The gene calls are TRBV5-6 and TRBJ2-1; 8 bases fit TRBD1. The clonotype was recovered from a woman in her late teens or twenties in good health. As DNA, the CDR3 is TGTGCCAGGGGCCTCGGACAGGGAGCCAATGAGCAGTTCTTC. It yields the protein CARGLGQGANEQFF.